These 18 T cell receptor beta chains came from one sample sequenced in a study of T-cell reconstitution after alpha-beta-depleted transplantation in children. Preparing the TCRbeta library involved the use of unique molecular identifiers. TCRdb used MiXCR to reprocess the PCR reads, holding one entry per CDR3 protein. The top ten hold around 2% of the sample, which has over 450,000 distinct CDR3 sequences, 8% to 11% seen once. Sequenced material: PBMCs, taken before TCRalphabeta/CD19-depleted stem cell transplant. The receptors here all came from a child aged 2-15 years with inherited bone marrow failure, due to receive a stem cell transplant.

V usage is TRBV4-1 and J usage is TRBJ2-4; 7 nucleotides align to TRBD1. Trimming took 4 bases from V and 5 from J; bases not matched to a gene: 8. Per germline, CDR1 MGHRA and CDR2 YSYEKL. This CDR3 is 15 amino acids long. Written as DNA, the CDR3 is TGCGCCAGCAGCCCTCGACAGGGACGAGAAAACATTCAGTACTTC. Protein sequence: CASSPRQGRENIQYF.

This clonotype was recorded at least ten times. The rearrangement joins TRBV28 to TRBJ2-1, with TRBD2 identical over 10 bases. V trimming: 1 base; J trimming: 6 bases; junction bases outside the gene matches: 9. Germline assignment: CDR1 MDHEN and CDR2 SYDVKM. There are 17 residues in the CDR3. The CDR3 sequence is CASSLSRSSGRVNEQFF. The CDR3 DNA sequence: TGTGCCAGCAGTTTATCCCGGTCTAGCGGGAGAGTCAATGAGCAGTTCTTC.

This clonotype has at least ten counts. This rearrangement joins TRBV21-1 to TRBJ2-5; TRBD2, the table's D call, was not compared with the DNA. TRBV21-1 is described as a pseudogene. The CDR3 length is 16 residues. The CDR3 sequence is CASSPRASGRMETQYF. In nucleotides, the CDR3 is TGTGCCAGCAGCCCCCGGGCCAGCGGGAGGATGGAGACCCAGTACTTC.

In its sample, this clonotype was seen a few times. The chain combines TRBV10-3 with TRBJ2-3, with TRBD1 identical over 8 bases. The CDR3 loop spans 15 amino acids. Germline-derived CDR1 and CDR2 are ENHRY and SYGVKD. V trimming: 6 bases; J trimming: 1 base; junction bases outside the gene matches: 6. CDR3 coding DNA: TGTGCCATCAGGATAACGGGACAGGGCACAGATACGCAGTATTTT. Residues: CAIRITGQGTDTQYF.

Many counts were recorded for this clonotype. The chain employs TRBV29-1 and TRBJ1-1; 10 nucleotides match TRBD1. This CDR3 has 11 amino acids. Germline-derived CDR1 and CDR2 are SQVTM and ANQGSEA. V dropped 7 bases and J dropped 6; count of bases not matched to a gene: 2. The CDR3 here is CSGDRGAEAFF. The DNA of the CDR3 is TGCAGCGGGGACAGGGGCGCTGAAGCTTTCTTT.

This clonotype was recorded at least ten times. V gene TRBV29-1 combines with J gene TRBJ1-1; 8 bases agree with TRBD1. The germline V gene has CDR1 SQVTM and CDR2 ANQGSEA. CDR3 length equals 14 residues. V was clipped by 2 bases and J by 4 bases; unmatched bases: 6. CDR3 region: CSVERTGSLTEAFF. The CDR3 nucleotides are TGCAGCGTTGAAAGGACAGGGTCCCTCACTGAAGCTTTCTTT. Variable domain in full (rest from reference TRBV29-1 and TRBJ1-1): SAVISQKPSRDICQRGTSLTIQCQVDSQVTMMFWYRQQPGQSLTLIATANQGSEATYESGFVIDKFPISRPNLTFSTLTVSNMSPEDSSIYLCSVERTGSLTEAFFGQGTRLTVV.

The rearrangement uses TRBV11-2 and TRBJ1-4; D not resolved. Germline V lookup: CDR1 SGHAT, CDR2 FQNNGV. V dropped 1 base and J dropped 0 bases, with 12 bases sitting between them. This CDR3 spans 17 amino acids. The CDR3 sequence is CASSLGDLSATNEKLFF. CDR3 nucleotides: TGTGCCAGCAGCTTAGGTGATTTATCTGCAACTAATGAAAAACTGTTTTTT.

This clonotype turned up a few times. The V call is TRBV30, the J call TRBJ1-1; the D is unclear. CDR3 length equals 13 residues. Germline loops: CDR1 GTSNPN, CDR2 SVGIG (reference sequence). The ends were cut back, 5 bases at V and 0 bases at J, with 10 bases in the middle. The CDR3 is CAWVGVMNTEAFF. CDR3 coding DNA: TGTGCCTGGGTCGGGGTCATGAACACTGAAGCTTTCTTT.

At least ten counts were recorded for this clonotype. V usage is TRBV5-5 and J usage is TRBJ1-1; weak D call: TRBD1 (6 bases). This CDR3 comprises 14 residues. V gave up 2 bases and J gave up 7 bases, with 15 bases separating them. From germline, CDR1 is SGHKS and CDR2 YYEKEE (reference sequence). The CDR3 DNA sequence: TGTGCCAGCAGCTTAACAACAGGGCTGATTGAAGCTTTCTTT. It yields the protein CASSLTTGLIEAFF.

This sequence joins TRBV7-9 and TRBJ2-1; D might be TRBD2 (7 bases). Germline CDR1 and CDR2: SEHNR and FQNEAQ (reference sequence). V dropped 5 bases and J dropped 4 bases, with 18 bases sitting between them. The CDR3 runs to 16 residues. The CDR3 sequence is CASSATGGGGYNEQFF. DNA of the CDR3: TGTGCCAGCAGCGCAACCGGAGGGGGGGGTTACAATGAGCAGTTCTTC.

This clonotype appeared many times. The chain has TRBV12-3 or TRBV12-4 and TRBJ2-7; 9 positions agree with TRBD1. The CDR3 runs 15 residues. V shed 6 bases, J shed 1 base, and the junction held 7 bases outside the gene matches. As DNA, the CDR3 is TGTGCCAGCAGCCCCCTACAGGGGGCATCCTACGAGCAGTACTTC. Protein product: CASSPLQGASYEQYF.

This clonotype came up many times. The rearrangement links TRBV29-1 to TRBJ2-7, with 8 nucleotides matching TRBD2. The CDR3 covers 13 residues. The V segment lost 7 bases and the J segment 3 bases; nucleotides outside the gene matches: 8. Germline assignment: CDR1 SQVTM and CDR2 ANQGSEA. The CDR3 sequence: CSAEAGVNYEQYF. Here the CDR3 DNA reads TGCAGCGCCGAAGCGGGAGTGAACTACGAGCAGTACTTC.

A few counts support this clonotype. This rearrangement joins TRBV3-1 to TRBJ2-6; D is unresolved. The CDR3 spans 14 residues. Germline V gene lookup returns CDR1 LGHDT and CDR2 YNNKEL (reference sequence). Trimming took 3 bases from V and 3 from J, leaving 6 bases between them. The CDR3 spells CASSQNHGANVLTF. The CDR3 DNA reads TGTGCCAGCAGCCAGAATCATGGGGCCAACGTCCTGACTTTC.

In this sample, this clonotype turned up a few times. The chain combines TRBV19 with TRBJ2-2; weak D call: TRBD1 (6 bases). Per the germline V gene, CDR1 is LNHDA and CDR2 is SQIVND (reference sequence). The CDR3 is 15 residues long. V was pared by 5 bases and J by 0 bases, with 10 bases between. The CDR3 DNA reads TGTGCCAGTAGTTTGACAGGATCGAACACCGGGGAGCTGTTTTTT. Encoded protein: CASSLTGSNTGELFF.

This clonotype was seen at least ten times. The chain combines TRBV24-1 with TRBJ2-5, with 7 bases aligning to TRBD1. This CDR3 is 14 amino acids long. J lost 4 bases, V lost 3 bases, and 4 bases had no gene match. CDR1 and CDR2 (germline): KGHDR, SFDVKD. CDR3 bases: TGTGCCACCAGTGATGCGACAGGGATAGAGACCCAGTACTTC. Translation: CATSDATGIETQYF.

V and J are TRBV20-1 and TRBJ2-1, with 16 bases aligning to TRBD2. The CDR3 has 19 residues. Looked up from germline, CDR1 is DFQATT and CDR2 is SNEGSKA (reference sequence). The CDR3 is CCGRVPGLAGGPIRDEQFF. CDR3 sequence (DNA): TGCTGTGGTAGAGTCCCGGGACTAGCGGGAGGGCCTATTAGGGATGAGCAGTTCTTC.

In this sample, this clonotype turned up many times. V gene TRBV7-2 combines with J gene TRBJ2-5; 8 nucleotides align to TRBD1. The germline gives CDR1 SGHTA, CDR2 FQGNSA. After removal of 4 bases from V and 0 bases from J, the junction contained 1 base not matched to a gene. The CDR3 runs 14 residues. CDR3 sequence (DNA): TGTGCCAGCAGCTGGGACAGGTACCAAGAGACCCAGTACTTC. This encodes CASSWDRYQETQYF.

This clonotype was seen more than once but under ten times. This chain joins TRBV19 and TRBJ2-1; 8 bases line up with TRBD2. Germline CDR1 is LNHDA and CDR2 is SQIVND (reference sequence). CDR3 size: 17 residues. V lost 7 bases, J lost 1 base, and 12 bases stayed unmatched. The CDR3 DNA reads as TGTGCCAGTACCGACCGGACTAGCCCTACTTCCTACAATGAGCAGTTCTTC. Translation gives CASTDRTSPTSYNEQFF.